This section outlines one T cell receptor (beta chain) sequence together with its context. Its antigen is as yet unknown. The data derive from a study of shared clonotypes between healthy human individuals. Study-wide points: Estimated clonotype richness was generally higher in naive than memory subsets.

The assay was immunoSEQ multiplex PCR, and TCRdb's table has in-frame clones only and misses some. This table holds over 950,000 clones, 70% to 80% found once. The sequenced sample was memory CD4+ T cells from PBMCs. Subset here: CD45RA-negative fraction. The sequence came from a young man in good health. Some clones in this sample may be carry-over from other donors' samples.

The CDR3 DNA reads TGTGCCAGCAGCTCGAGGATGAGCTCTGGAAACACCATATATTTT. It is translated as CASSSRMSSGNTIYF. This chain connects TRBV5-8 to TRBJ1-3, with D hard to call. Germline assignment: CDR1 SGHTS and CDR2 YDEGEE. The V end lost 3 bases, the J end lost 0 bases, and 10 bases lay between the germline ends. The CDR3 is made up of 15 amino acids.